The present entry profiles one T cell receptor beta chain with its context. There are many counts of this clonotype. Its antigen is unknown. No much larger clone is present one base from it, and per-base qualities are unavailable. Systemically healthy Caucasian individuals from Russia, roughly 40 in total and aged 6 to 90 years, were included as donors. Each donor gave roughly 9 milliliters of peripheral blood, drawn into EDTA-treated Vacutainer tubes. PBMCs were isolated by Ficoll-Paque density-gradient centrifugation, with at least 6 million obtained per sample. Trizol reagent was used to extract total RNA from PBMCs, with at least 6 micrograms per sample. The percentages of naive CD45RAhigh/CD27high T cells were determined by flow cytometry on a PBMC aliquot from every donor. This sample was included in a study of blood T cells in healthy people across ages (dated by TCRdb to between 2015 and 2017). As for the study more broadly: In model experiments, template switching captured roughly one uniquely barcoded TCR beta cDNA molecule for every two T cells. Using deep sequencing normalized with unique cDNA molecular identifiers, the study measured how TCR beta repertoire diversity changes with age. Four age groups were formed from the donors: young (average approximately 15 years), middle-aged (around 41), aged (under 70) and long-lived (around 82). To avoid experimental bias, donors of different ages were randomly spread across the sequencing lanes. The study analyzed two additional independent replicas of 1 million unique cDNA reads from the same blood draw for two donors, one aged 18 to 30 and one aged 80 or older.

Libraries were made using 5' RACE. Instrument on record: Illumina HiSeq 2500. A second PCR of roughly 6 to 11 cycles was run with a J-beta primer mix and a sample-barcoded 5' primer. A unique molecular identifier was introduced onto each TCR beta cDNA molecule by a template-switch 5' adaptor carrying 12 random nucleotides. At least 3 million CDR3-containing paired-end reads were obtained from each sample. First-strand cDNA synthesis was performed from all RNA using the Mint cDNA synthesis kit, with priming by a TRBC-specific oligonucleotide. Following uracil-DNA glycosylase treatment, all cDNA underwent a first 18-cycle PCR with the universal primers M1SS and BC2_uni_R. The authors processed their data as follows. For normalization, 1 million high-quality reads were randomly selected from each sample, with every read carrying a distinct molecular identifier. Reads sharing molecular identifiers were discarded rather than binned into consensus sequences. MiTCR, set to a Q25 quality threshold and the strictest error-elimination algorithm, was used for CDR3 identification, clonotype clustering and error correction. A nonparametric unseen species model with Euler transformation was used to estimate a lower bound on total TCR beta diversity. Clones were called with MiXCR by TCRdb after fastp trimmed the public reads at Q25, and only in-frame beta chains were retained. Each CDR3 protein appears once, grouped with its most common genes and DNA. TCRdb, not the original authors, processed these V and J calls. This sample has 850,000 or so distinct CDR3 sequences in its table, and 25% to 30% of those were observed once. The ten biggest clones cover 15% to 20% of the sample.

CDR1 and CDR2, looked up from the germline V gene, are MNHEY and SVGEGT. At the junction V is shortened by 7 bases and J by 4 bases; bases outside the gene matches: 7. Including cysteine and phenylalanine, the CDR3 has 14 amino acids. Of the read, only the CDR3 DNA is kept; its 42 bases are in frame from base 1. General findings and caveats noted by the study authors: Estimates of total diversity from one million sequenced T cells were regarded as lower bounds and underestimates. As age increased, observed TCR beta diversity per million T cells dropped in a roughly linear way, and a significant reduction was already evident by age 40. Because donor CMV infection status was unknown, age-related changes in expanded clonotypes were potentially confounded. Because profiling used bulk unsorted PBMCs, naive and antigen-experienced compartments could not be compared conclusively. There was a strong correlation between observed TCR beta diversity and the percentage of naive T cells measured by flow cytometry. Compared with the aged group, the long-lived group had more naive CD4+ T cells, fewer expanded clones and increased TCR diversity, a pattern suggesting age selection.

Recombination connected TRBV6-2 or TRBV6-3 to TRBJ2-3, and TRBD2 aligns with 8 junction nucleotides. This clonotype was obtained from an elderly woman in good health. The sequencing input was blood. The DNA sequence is TGTGCCAGCATCGGGGGGGGCCCACCAGATACGCAGTATTTT. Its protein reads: CASIGGGPPDTQYF.